This TCR beta chain derives from a study of shared clonotypes between healthy human individuals. Regarding the study as a whole: Approximately 5% of naive CD4 clonotypes were shared across a few donors. Clonotype sharing across donors was expected to vary with sequencing depth.

As defined, naive CD8 cells were CD45RO-negative and positively selected for CCR7, with terminally differentiated effector memory CD45RA+ cells excluded. CDR1 MDHEN and CDR2 SYDVKM come from the germline V gene. The CDR3 loop spans 14 amino acids. Deletions cut 3 bases from V and 1 base from J, with 9 bases between. Notes on this clone: The antigen is unknown.

Study processing details: ImmunoSEQ yielded junction-only sequences lacking quality scores, so filtering differed. The method was immunoSEQ multiplex PCR; TCRdb's version includes in-frame clones alone and lacks a portion of them. From that table come the V and J calls and clone size; the DNA was used to work out D and trimming. The table shows hundreds of thousands of clones, with 85% to 95% occurring only once. Sequencing was performed on naive CD8+ T cells sorted from blood. The rearrangement uses TRBV28 and TRBJ2-5; D gene uncertain. The sequence came from a woman aged 30 to 39 in good health. DNA for the CDR3: TGTGCCAGCAGTTTTTTGGGATCCCAAGAGACCCAGTACTTC. Its protein is CASSFLGSQETQYF.